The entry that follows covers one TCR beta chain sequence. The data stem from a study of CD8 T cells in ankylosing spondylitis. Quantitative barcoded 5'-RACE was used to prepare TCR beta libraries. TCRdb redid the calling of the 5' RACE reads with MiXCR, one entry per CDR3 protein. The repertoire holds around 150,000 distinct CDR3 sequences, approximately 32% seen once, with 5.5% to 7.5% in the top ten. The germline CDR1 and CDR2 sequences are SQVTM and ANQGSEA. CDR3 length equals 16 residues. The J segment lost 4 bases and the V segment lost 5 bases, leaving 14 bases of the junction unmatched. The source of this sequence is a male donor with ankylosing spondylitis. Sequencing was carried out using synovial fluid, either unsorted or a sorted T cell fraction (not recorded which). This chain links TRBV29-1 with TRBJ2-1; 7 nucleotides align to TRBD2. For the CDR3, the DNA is TGCAGCGTTTCCTCTTTGGGGGACTACTTATACAATGAGCAGTTCTTC. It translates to CSVSSLGDYLYNEQFF.